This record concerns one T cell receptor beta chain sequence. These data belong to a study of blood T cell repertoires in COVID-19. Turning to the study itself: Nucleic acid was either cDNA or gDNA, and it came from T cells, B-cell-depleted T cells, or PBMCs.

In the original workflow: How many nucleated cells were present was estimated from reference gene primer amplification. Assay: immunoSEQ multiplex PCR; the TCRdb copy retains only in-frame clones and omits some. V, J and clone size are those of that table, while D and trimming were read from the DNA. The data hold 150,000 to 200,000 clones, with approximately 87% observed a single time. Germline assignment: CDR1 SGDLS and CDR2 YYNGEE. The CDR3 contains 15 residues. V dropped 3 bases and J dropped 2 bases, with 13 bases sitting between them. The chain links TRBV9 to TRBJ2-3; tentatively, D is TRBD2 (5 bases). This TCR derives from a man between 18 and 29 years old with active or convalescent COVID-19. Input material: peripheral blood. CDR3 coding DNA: TGTGCCAGCAGCGCGGGAAGACTCTCCACAGATACGCAGTATTTT. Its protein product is CASSAGRLSTDTQYF.